This TCR beta chain was sequenced in a study of blood T cells in healthy people across ages. V was shortened by 6 bases and J by 2 bases, with 14 bases between the two germline ends. This CDR3 region has 14 residues. A second PCR, run for roughly 7 to 11 cycles, used a sample-barcoded 5' primer plus a J-beta primer mix. MiXCR, run by TCRdb on the 5' RACE reads, gives a single entry per CDR3 protein. The sample lists about 1.5 million distinct CDR3 sequences; around 39% were seen once. The origin of this receptor is a woman aged 18-30 years in good health. The V call is TRBV12-3 or TRBV12-4, the J call TRBJ2-7, with D possibly being TRBD1 (5 bases). Material for sequencing was blood. CDR3 nucleotide sequence: TGTGCCAGCAGCAATGGACACCCCCCCTACGAGCAGTACTTC. This sequence encodes CASSNGHPPYEQYF.